The sequence of this T cell receptor (beta chain) was determined in a study of identical twins. Study-wide findings and caveats: Insertions were reduced in abundant cord blood beta clonotypes but not in memory repertoires. In beta out-of-frame sequences, the excess sharing between twins was weaker. Invariant MAIT and iNKT cells could partly confound zero-insertion analyses. Interpretation of the results relied on cross-sectional statistical analysis and not on following the same donors.

This clonotype was seen many times. Its cognate antigen is unknown. TCRdb analysed the 5' RACE reads with MiXCR anew, one entry per CDR3 protein. The sample carries more than 650,000 distinct CDR3 sequences, roughly 6% recorded once. Trimming stripped 4 bases from V and 0 bases from J, with 6 bases between. This CDR3 region has 13 residues. The V and J genes are TRBV12-3 or TRBV12-4 and TRBJ1-1, with D uncertain. Sample: naive T cells sorted from blood. The TCR comes from a man between 18 and 35 years old in good health. The CDR3 protein is CASSSPVNTEAFF. CDR3 nucleotide sequence: TGTGCCAGCAGTTCTCCCGTGAACACTGAAGCTTTCTTT.